The 17 T cell receptor beta chains below come from one sample, sequenced in a study of T-cell reconstitution after alpha-beta-depleted transplantation in children. As it was prepared, the TCRbeta library received unique molecular identifiers. One entry per CDR3 protein, called by TCRdb with MiXCR from the PCR reads. Among 550,000 to 800,000 distinct CDR3 sequences, around 13% were seen once, and the ten largest hold around 0.76%. The material was PBMCs, obtained before TCRalphabeta/CD19-depleted stem cell transplant. The receptors originated from a girl aged 2 to 10 with congenital amegakaryocytic thrombocytopenia, due to receive a stem cell transplant.

The genes are TRBV27 and TRBJ2-1; D might be TRBD1 or TRBD2, each matching 8 bases. The germline gives CDR1 MNHEY, CDR2 SMNVEV (reference sequence). CDR3 length: 20 residues. Trimming cost V 4 bases and J 5 bases, with 30 bases left between them. The CDR3 here is CASSSTSGQGGGRFHNEQFF. The CDR3 DNA reads TGTGCCAGCAGTTCAACCTCTGGACAGGGTGGCGGGAGGTTCCACAATGAGCAGTTCTTC.

The rearrangement links TRBV7-2 to TRBJ2-1; 8 bases line up with TRBD2. The CDR3 consists of 15 residues. Unmatched junction bases numbered 6, after V lost 3 bases and J lost 5 bases. Germline loops: CDR1 SGHTA, CDR2 FQGNSA. The CDR3 reads CASSFPGRDHNEQFF. The CDR3 coding sequence is TGTGCCAGCAGCTTCCCCGGGAGGGACCACAATGAGCAGTTCTTC. Using reference TRBV7-2 and TRBJ2-1 for the parts outside the CDR3, the full variable domain is GAGVSQSPSNKVTEKGKDVELRCDPISGHTALYWYRQSLGQGLEFLIYFQGNSAPDKSGLPSDRFSAERTGGSVSTLTIQRTQQEDSAVYLCASSFPGRDHNEQFFGPGTRLTVL.

As for this clonotype: A much more abundant neighbour one base away suggests this may be a read error. This sequence joins TRBV20-1 and TRBJ2-2; 7 bases map to TRBD2. CDR3 length: 16 residues. J gave up 0 bases and V 0 bases, and 4 bases lay outside the gene matches. CDR1 and CDR2 (germline): DFQATT, SNEGSKA (reference sequence). The CDR3 sequence: CSARDVSGTNTGELFF. The CDR3 region has the DNA TGCAGTGCTAGAGATGTGAGCGGGACGAACACCGGGGAGCTGTTTTTT.

A few counts support this clonotype. CDR3 protein: CASSFESDYGYTF. Written as DNA, the CDR3 is TGCGCCAGCAGCTTCGAGTCAGACTATGGCTACACCTTC. This chain joins TRBV5-1 and TRBJ1-2, with D unclear. Trimming took off 2 bases at V and 3 bases at J, with 8 bases between the two ends. The CDR3 has 13 amino acids. The germline CDR1 and CDR2 sequences are SGHRS and YFSETQ.

This clonotype was found many times. The chain combines TRBV29-1 with TRBJ2-5; 8 positions agree with TRBD2. CDR1 is SQVTM, CDR2 ANQGSEA, per germline. The CDR3 has 13 amino acids. J gave up 6 bases and V 5 bases, and 8 bases lay outside the gene matches. The CDR3 DNA follows: TGCAGCGTTAAGGACTCGGGGGGGCAGACCCAGTACTTC. Amino acids: CSVKDSGGQTQYF.

This clonotype occurred many times. The CDR3 reads CASSSPYLDVGELFF. The CDR3 bases are TGTGCCAGCAGTTCCCCATACCTAGATGTCGGGGAGCTGTTTTTT. V usage is TRBV6-5 and J usage is TRBJ2-2; D uncertain. CDR3 size: 15 residues. Germline assignment: CDR1 MNHEY and CDR2 SVGAGI. V lost 4 bases and J lost 7, with 16 bases in between.

The chain recombines TRBV5-1 with TRBJ2-7; unclear D gene. Looked up from germline, CDR1 is SGHRS and CDR2 is YFSETQ. The germline V and J ends were trimmed by 0 bases and 3 bases, with 10 bases remaining between them. The CDR3 has 14 residues. CDR3 coding DNA: TGCGCCAGCAGCTTGGGCGACACCCTCTACGAGCAGTACTTC. Translation: CASSLGDTLYEQYF.

This clonotype was counted a few times. The rearrangement uses TRBV27 and TRBJ2-1; D remains ambiguous. CDR1 MNHEY and CDR2 SMNVEV come from the germline V gene (reference sequence). This CDR3 region has 12 residues. Between the trimmed V and J ends, which lost 5 bases and 5 bases, there was a span of 7 bases. In DNA form, the CDR3 reads TGTGCCAGCAGTAACGGAAACAATGAGCAGTTCTTC. This codes for CASSNGNNEQFF.

This clonotype turned up a few times. The chain links TRBV11-2 to TRBJ2-1, with D perhaps being TRBD1 or TRBD2 (5 bases each). This CDR3 has 14 amino acids. Deletions cut 4 bases from V and 7 bases from J, with 14 bases between. In germline, CDR1 is SGHAT, CDR2 FQNNGV. CDR3 in amino acids: CASSWDVVGNEQFF. The CDR3 DNA sequence: TGTGCCAGCAGCTGGGACGTAGTAGGAAATGAGCAGTTCTTC.

This clonotype was seen a handful of times. V and J are TRBV20-1 and TRBJ2-2, with TRBD1 as a possible D gene (6 bases). Trimming removed 3 bases at V and 3 bases at J, with 14 bases between. The CDR3 extends over 15 amino acids. Germline CDR1 reads DFQATT; CDR2 reads SNEGSKA (reference sequence). Here the CDR3 DNA reads TGCAGTGCTAGCTCCGACAGGCCATACACCGGGGAGCTGTTTTTT. This encodes CSASSDRPYTGELFF.

This sequence joins TRBV19 and TRBJ2-1, with D unresolved. V was trimmed by 7 bases and J by 6 bases, leaving 13 bases between them. This CDR3 is 13 amino acids long. The germline V gene encodes CDR1 LNHDA and CDR2 SQIVND (reference sequence). The CDR3 nucleotides read TGTGCCAGTACGTCAATATGGGGCAATGAGCAGTTCTTC. This translates into CASTSIWGNEQFF.

This clonotype has ten or more counts. This sequence joins TRBV18 and TRBJ2-7; the match to TRBD1 covers 8 bases. The length of the CDR3 is 13 residues. V lost 4 bases and J lost 9; bases outside the gene matches: 8. Germline V gene data show CDR1 as KGHSH and CDR2 as LQKENI. CDR3 sequence: CASSLTDREVQYF. The CDR3 nucleotides read TGTGCCAGCTCACTGACGGACAGGGAGGTGCAGTACTTC.

This clonotype was recorded many times. Here the CDR3 reads CSAQQTSGLYEQYF. The CDR3, as DNA: TGCAGTGCTCAACAAACTAGCGGCCTCTACGAGCAGTACTTC. V is TRBV20-1 and J is TRBJ2-7; TRBD2 agrees at 8 bases. Germline V CDR1 and CDR2: DFQATT, SNEGSKA (reference sequence). V gave up 5 bases and J gave up 3 bases; unmatched junction bases: 9. The CDR3 has 14 amino acids.

This clonotype was seen repeatedly, ten times or more. CDR3 nucleotide sequence: TGCAGTGCTAGAGATGGTACCGGGCCGACCTACAATGAGCAGTTCTTC. It encodes CSARDGTGPTYNEQFF. The rearrangement uses TRBV20-1 and TRBJ2-1; D is undetermined. The CDR3 is 16 amino acids. The V and J ends lost 0 bases and 2 bases respectively, with 14 bases between them. Germline CDR1 reads DFQATT; CDR2 reads SNEGSKA (reference sequence).

The CDR3, as DNA: TGTGCCAGTAGTATGACCTGGACAGCCTCCTACGAGCAGTACTTC. Protein sequence: CASSMTWTASYEQYF. The chain uses TRBV19 and TRBJ2-7; D perhaps matches TRBD1 (6 bases). Trimming removed 3 bases from V and 0 bases from J, with 12 bases in between. Germline V lookup: CDR1 LNHDA, CDR2 SQIVND (reference sequence). CDR3 length equals 15 residues.

This sequence joins TRBV7-9 and TRBJ2-7; D is ambiguous. The CDR3 sequence is 14 residues long. Germline loops: CDR1 SEHNR, CDR2 FQNEAQ (reference sequence). The germline V and J ends were trimmed by 5 bases and 3 bases, with 14 bases remaining between them. This chain's CDR3 is CASSRPGRIYEQYF. The CDR3 DNA follows: TGTGCCAGCAGCCGACCCGGACGGATCTACGAGCAGTACTTC.

This clonotype appeared a single time. The chain links TRBV12-5 to TRBJ2-1; D unresolved. V lost 5 bases and J lost 0, with 14 bases in between. Germline loops: CDR1 LGHNT, CDR2 FRNRAP. The CDR3 has 16 residues. The chain's CDR3 is CASGPQISASYNEQFF. In DNA form, the CDR3 reads TGTGCTAGTGGTCCCCAAATATCTGCCTCCTACAATGAGCAGTTCTTC.